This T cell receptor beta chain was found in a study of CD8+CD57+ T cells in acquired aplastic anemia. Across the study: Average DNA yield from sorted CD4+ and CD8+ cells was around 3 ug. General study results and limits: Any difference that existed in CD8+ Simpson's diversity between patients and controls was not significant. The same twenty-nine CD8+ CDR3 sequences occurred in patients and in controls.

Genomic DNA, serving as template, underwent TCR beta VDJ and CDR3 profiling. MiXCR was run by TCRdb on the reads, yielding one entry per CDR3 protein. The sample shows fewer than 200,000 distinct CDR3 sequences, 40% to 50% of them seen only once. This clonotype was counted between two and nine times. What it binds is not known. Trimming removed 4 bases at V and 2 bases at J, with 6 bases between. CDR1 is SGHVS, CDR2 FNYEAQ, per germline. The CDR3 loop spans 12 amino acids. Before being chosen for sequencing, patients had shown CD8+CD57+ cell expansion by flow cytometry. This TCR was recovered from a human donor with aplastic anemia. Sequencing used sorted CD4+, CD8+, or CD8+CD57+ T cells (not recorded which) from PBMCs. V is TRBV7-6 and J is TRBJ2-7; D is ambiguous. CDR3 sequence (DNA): TGTGCCAGCAGCTCTCCAGCCTACGAGCAGTACTTC. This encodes CASSSPAYEQYF.